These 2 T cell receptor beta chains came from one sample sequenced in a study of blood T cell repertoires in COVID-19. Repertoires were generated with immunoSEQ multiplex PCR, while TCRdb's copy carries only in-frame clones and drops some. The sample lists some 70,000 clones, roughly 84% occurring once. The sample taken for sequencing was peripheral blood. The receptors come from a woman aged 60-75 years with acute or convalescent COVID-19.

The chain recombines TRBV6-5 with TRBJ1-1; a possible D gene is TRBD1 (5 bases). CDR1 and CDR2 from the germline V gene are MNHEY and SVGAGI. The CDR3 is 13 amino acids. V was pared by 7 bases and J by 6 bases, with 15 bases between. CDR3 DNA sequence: TGTGCCAGCAACTTCCGGGACTCTTCTGAAGCTTTCTTT. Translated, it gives CASNFRDSSEAFF.

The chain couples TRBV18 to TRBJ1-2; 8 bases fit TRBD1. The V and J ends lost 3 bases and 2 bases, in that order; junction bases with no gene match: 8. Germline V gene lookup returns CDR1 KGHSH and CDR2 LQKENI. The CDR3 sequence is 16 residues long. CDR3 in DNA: TGTGCCAGCTCACCGGGGGCAGGGGGCCTGAACTATGGCTACACCTTC. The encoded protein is CASSPGAGGLNYGYTF.